These 11 T cell receptor beta chains were sequenced from one sample in a study of T-cell memory formation after mild COVID-19. TCRdb used MiXCR to reprocess the 5' RACE reads, holding one entry per CDR3 protein. In the table there are 240,000 or so distinct CDR3 sequences, approximately 10% of which are singletons. Sequenced material: PBMCs or a T cell subset sorted from them (not recorded which). The receptors originated from a man aged 18-30 years who had mild COVID-19 (a few samples of this study predate the infection). Cell type and time point are not known.

Many counts were recorded for this clonotype. V and J are TRBV2 and TRBJ1-6; 8 bases line up with TRBD1. Germline V gives CDR1 SNHLY, CDR2 FYNNEI. The CDR3 runs to 12 residues. J was trimmed by 10 bases and V by 6 bases; bases with no gene match: 2. CDR3 in amino acids: CASRGTGSPLHF. The CDR3 DNA sequence: TGTGCCAGCAGAGGGACAGGATCACCCCTCCACTTT.

This clonotype occurred a few times. The V and J genes are TRBV21-1 and TRBJ1-1. TRBV21-1 corresponds to a pseudogene. There are 13 residues in the CDR3. The CDR3 DNA reads TGTGCCAGCACCTTGGCCCTGCACCCTGAAGCTTTCTTT. It encodes CASTLALHPEAFF.

This clonotype has ten or more counts. This chain joins TRBV7-8 and TRBJ2-3, with 8 bases matching TRBD2. The CDR3 length is 15 residues. CDR1 and CDR2 from the germline V gene are SGHVS and FQNEAQ. After removal of 5 bases from V and 2 bases from J, the junction contained 6 bases not matched to a gene. The CDR3, as DNA: TGTGCCAGCAGCCCCGGACTAGCTAACACAGATACGCAGTATTTT. Residues: CASSPGLANTDTQYF.

The chain has TRBV4-1 and TRBJ1-6, with 8 nucleotides matching TRBD1. CDR3 length equals 14 residues. V shed 3 bases, J shed 5 bases, and the junction held 0 bases outside the gene matches. In germline, CDR1 is MGHRA, CDR2 YSYEKL. The CDR3: CASSQTGDNSPLHF. The DNA for the CDR3 is TGCGCCAGCAGCCAGACAGGGGATAATTCACCCCTCCACTTT.

This clonotype was detected only a few times. This CDR3 reads CASRAAQGLGGTGELFF. CDR3 sequence (DNA): TGTGCCAGCAGGGCAGCACAGGGACTGGGGGGCACCGGGGAGCTGTTTTTT. The rearrangement links TRBV2 to TRBJ2-2, with D perhaps TRBD1 or TRBD2 (6 bases each). Trimming cost V 6 bases and J 4 bases, with 21 bases left between them. From germline, CDR1 is SNHLY and CDR2 FYNNEI. The CDR3 runs 17 residues.

The genes are TRBV11-2 and TRBJ2-5; TRBD2 matches 7 bases. Looked up from germline, CDR1 is SGHAT and CDR2 is FQNNGV. With 5 bases clipped from V and 1 base from J, the junction kept 16 bases outside the gene matches. The CDR3 sequence is 18 residues long. The CDR3 DNA reads TGTGCCAGCAGCCCAGCACCCCAGCGGGGAAGCTTCCAAGAGACCCAGTACTTC. This gives the protein CASSPAPQRGSFQETQYF.

The rearrangement links TRBV5-1 to TRBJ2-7; 12 nucleotides align to TRBD1. The CDR3 consists of 14 residues. Germline CDR1 and CDR2: SGHRS and YFSETQ. After removal of 3 bases from V and 5 bases from J, the junction contained 3 bases not matched to a gene. The CDR3 here is CASSWGTGGHEQYF. The CDR3 DNA reads as TGCGCCAGCAGCTGGGGGACAGGGGGCCACGAGCAGTACTTC.

The DNA for the CDR3 is TGCAGCGTTGAAGGGAACACGGCAGATACGCAGTATTTT. Protein product: CSVEGNTADTQYF. V is TRBV29-1 and J is TRBJ2-3; no firm D call. The CDR3 totals 13 residues. Deletions cut 1 base from V and 4 bases from J, with 9 bases between. The germline gives CDR1 SQVTM, CDR2 ANQGSEA.

This clonotype has a count of ten or more. This chain joins TRBV12-3 or TRBV12-4 and TRBJ2-5; no firm D call. The length of the CDR3 is 14 residues. V was clipped by 3 bases and J by 4 bases, with 12 bases between them. The CDR3 DNA reads as TGTGCCAGCAGTTTGGGCCTCTCAGGAGAGACCCAGTACTTC. This gives the protein CASSLGLSGETQYF.

The chain recombines TRBV4-1 with TRBJ1-1; a possible D gene is TRBD1 (5 bases). Germline assignment: CDR1 MGHRA and CDR2 YSYEKL. This CDR3 contains 14 residues. The V end lost 3 bases, the J end lost 4 bases, and 12 bases lay between the germline ends. CDR3: CASSQIWTITEAFF. The CDR3 region has the DNA TGCGCCAGCAGCCAGATTTGGACAATCACTGAAGCTTTCTTT.

At least ten counts were recorded for this clonotype. The J gene is TRBJ2-1, the V gene TRBV5-1; D is perhaps TRBD2 (5 bases). Trimming stripped 3 bases from V and 0 bases from J, with 16 bases between. The CDR3 totals 17 residues. Germline-derived CDR1 and CDR2 are SGHRS and YFSETQ. The CDR3 DNA sequence: TGCGCCAGCAGCTGGACGTGGGGTAGCGCCTCCTACAATGAGCAGTTCTTC. Amino acids: CASSWTWGSASYNEQFF.